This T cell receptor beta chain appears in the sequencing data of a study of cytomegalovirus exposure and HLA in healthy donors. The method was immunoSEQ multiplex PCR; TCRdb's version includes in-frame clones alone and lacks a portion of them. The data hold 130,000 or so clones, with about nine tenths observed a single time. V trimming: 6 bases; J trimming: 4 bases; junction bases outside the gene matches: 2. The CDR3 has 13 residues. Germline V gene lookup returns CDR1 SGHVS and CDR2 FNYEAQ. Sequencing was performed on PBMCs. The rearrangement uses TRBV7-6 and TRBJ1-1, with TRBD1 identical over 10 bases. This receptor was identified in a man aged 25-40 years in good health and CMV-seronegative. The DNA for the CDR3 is TGTGCCAGCAGTTGGGACAGGGGCACTGAAGCTTTCTTT. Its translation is CASSWDRGTEAFF.